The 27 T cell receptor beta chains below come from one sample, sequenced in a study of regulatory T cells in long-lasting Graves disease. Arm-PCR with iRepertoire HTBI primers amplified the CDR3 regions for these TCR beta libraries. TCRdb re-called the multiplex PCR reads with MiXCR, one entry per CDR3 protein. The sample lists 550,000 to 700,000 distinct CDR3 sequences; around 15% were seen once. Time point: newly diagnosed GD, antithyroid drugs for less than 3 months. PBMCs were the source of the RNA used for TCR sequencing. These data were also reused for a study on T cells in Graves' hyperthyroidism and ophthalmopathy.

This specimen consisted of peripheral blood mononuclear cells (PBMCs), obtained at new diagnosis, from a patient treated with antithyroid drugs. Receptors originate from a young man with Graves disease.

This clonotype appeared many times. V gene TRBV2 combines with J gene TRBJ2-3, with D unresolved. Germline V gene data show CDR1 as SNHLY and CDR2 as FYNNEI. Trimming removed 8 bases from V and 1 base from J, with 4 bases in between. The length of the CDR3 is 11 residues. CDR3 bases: TGTGCCAGCGGTGGCACAGATACGCAGTATTTT. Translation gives CASGGTDTQYF. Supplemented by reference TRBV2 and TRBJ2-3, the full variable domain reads EPEVTQTPSHQVTQMGQEVILRCVPISNHLYFYWYRQILGQKVEFLVSFYNNEISEKSEIFDDQFSVERPDGSNFTLKIRSTKLEDSAMYFCASGGTDTQYFGPGTRLTVL.

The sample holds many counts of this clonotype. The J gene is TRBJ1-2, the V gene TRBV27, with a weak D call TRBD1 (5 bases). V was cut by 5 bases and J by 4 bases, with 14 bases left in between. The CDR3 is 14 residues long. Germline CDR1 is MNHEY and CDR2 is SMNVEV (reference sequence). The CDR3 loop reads CASSPLDSSYGYTF. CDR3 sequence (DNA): TGTGCCAGCAGTCCACTCGACAGTTCCTATGGCTACACCTTC.

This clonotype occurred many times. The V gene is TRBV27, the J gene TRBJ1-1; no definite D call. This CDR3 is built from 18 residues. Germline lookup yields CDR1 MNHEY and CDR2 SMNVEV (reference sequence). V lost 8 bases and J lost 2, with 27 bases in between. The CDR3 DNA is TGTGCCAGCCTAATGAGGTGGCGTTCGCGTATGGTAAACACTGAAGCTTTCTTT. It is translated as CASLMRWRSRMVNTEAFF.

The CDR3 DNA is TGTGCCACCAGCAGGAACCGGCGGCAGGGACTTAAAAAAAACACTGAAGCTTTCTTT. This translates into CATSRNRRQGLKKNTEAFF. The chain is built from TRBV15 and TRBJ1-1; D may be TRBD1 (5 bases). In germline, CDR1 is LNHNV, CDR2 YYDKDF (reference sequence). This CDR3 is 19 amino acids long. Trimming pared 3 bases from V and 2 bases from J, leaving 25 bases between.

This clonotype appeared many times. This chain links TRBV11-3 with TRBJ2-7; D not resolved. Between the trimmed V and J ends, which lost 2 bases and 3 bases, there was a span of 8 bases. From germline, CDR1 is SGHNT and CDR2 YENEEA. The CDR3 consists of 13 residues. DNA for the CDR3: TGTGCCAGCAGCTTATACTCGAACTACGAGCAGTACTTC. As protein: CASSLYSNYEQYF.

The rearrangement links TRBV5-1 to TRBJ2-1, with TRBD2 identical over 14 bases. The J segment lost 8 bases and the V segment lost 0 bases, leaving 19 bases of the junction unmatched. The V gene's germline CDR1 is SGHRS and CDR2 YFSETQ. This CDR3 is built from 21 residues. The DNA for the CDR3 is TGCGCCAGCAGCTTGGCCGCCTCGGGACTAGCGGGAGTAATTCCCCTTTATGAGCAGTTCTTC. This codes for CASSLAASGLAGVIPLYEQFF.

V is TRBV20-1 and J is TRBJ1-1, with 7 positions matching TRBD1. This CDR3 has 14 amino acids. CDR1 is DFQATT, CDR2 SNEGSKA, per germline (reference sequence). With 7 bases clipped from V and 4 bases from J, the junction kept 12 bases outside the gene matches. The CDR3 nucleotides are TGCAGTGACCCAAACAGGGGCTGGGTCACTGAAGCTTTCTTT. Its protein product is CSDPNRGWVTEAFF.

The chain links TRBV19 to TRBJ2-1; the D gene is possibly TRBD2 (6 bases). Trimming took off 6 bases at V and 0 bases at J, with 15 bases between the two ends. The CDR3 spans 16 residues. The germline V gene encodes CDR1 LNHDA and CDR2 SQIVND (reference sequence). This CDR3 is CASRPSGLHSYNEQFF. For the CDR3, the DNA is TGTGCCAGTAGACCCTCGGGACTCCACTCCTACAATGAGCAGTTCTTC.

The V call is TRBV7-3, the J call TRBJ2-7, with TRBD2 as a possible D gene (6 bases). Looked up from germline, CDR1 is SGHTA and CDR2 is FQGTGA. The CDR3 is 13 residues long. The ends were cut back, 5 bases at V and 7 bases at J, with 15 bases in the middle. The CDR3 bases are TGTGCCAGCAGCACCCAGGGCGGGGAGGAGCAGTACTTC. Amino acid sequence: CASSTQGGEEQYF.

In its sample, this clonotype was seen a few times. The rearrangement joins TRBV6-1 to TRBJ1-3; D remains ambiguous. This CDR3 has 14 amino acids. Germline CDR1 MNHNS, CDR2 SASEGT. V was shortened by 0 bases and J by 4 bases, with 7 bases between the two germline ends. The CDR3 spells CASSEAIPGNTIYF. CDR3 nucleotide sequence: TGTGCCAGCAGTGAAGCAATACCAGGAAACACCATATATTTT.

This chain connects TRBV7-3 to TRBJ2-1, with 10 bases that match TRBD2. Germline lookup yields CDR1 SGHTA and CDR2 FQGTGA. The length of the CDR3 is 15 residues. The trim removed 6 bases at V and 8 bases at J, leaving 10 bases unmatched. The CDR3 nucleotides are TGTGCCAGCAGTTTTCTAGCGGGAGATACTGATGAGCAGTTCTTC. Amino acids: CASSFLAGDTDEQFF.

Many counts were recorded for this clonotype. As DNA, the CDR3 is TGTGCCAGCAGCATCAGACAGACCGGGGAGCTGTTTTTT. Its protein is CASSIRQTGELFF. This chain connects TRBV7-3 to TRBJ2-2, with D maybe TRBD1 (5 bases). This CDR3 spans 13 amino acids. The germline CDR1 and CDR2 sequences are SGHTA and FQGTGA. Trimming took 5 bases from V and 5 from J, leaving 9 bases between them.

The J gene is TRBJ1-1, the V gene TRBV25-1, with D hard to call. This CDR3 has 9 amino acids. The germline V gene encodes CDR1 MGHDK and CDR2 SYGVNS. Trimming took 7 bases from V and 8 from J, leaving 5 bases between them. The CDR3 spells CASITEAFF. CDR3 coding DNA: TGTGCCAGCATAACAGAAGCTTTCTTT.

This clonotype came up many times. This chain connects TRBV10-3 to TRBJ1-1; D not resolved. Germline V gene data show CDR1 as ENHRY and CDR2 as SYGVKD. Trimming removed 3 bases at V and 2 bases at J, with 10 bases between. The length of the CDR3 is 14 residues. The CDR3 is CAISESLLNTEAFF. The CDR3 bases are TGTGCCATCAGTGAATCCCTCTTAAACACTGAAGCTTTCTTT.

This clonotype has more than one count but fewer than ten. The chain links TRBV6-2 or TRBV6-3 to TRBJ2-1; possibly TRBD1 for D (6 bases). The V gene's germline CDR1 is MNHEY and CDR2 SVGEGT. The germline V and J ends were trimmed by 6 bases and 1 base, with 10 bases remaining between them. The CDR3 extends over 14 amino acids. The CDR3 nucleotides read TGTGCCAGCAGCACTGGACAGTCCTACAATGAGCAGTTCTTC. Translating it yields CASSTGQSYNEQFF.

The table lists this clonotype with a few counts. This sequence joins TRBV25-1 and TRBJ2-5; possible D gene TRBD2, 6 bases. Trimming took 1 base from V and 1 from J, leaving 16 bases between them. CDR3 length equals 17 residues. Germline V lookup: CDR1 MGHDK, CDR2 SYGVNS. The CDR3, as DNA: TGTGCCAGCAGTGAATTTAATGGGCTAGCGATCCAAGAGACCCAGTACTTC. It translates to CASSEFNGLAIQETQYF.

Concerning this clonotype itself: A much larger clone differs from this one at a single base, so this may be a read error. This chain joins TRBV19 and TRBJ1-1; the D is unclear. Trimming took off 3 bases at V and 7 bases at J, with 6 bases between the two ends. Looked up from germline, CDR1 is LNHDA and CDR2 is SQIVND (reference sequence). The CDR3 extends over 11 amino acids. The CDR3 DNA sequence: TGTGCCAGTAGTATGGAGATTGAAGCTTTCTTT. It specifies CASSMEIEAFF. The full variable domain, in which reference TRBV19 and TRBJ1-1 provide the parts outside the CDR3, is DGGITQSPKYLFRKEGQNVTLSCEQNLNHDAMYWYRQDPGQGLRLIYYSQIVNDFQKGDIAEGYSVSREKKESFPLTVTSAQKNPTAFYLCASSMEIEAFFGQGTRLTVV.

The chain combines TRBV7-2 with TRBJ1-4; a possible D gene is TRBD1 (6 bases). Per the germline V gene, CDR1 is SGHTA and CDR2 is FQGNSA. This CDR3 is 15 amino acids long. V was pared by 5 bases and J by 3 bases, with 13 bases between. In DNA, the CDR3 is TGTGCCAGCAGCCCGAGCGGGGGCCCTAATGAAAAACTGTTTTTT. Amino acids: CASSPSGGPNEKLFF.

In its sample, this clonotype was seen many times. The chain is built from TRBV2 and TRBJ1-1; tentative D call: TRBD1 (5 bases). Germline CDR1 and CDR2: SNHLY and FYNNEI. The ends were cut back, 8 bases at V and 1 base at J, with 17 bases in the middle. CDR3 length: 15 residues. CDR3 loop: CASGGTDTKNTEAFF. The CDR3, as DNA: TGTGCCAGCGGGGGGACCGACACGAAGAACACTGAAGCTTTCTTT.

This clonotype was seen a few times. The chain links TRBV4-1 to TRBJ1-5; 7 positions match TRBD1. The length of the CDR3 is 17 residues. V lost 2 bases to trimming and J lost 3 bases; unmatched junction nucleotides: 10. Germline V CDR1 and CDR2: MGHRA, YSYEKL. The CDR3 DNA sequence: TGCGCCAGCAGCCAACCCCAGGGGGGGACTTACAATCAGCCCCAGCATTTT. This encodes CASSQPQGGTYNQPQHF.

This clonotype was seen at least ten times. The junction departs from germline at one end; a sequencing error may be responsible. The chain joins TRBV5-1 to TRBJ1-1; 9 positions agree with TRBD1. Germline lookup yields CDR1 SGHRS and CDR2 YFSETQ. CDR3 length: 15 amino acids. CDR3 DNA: TGTGCCAGCAGCTTAGGACAGGGGATGAACACTGAAGCTTTCTTT. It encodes CASSLGQGMNTEAFF.

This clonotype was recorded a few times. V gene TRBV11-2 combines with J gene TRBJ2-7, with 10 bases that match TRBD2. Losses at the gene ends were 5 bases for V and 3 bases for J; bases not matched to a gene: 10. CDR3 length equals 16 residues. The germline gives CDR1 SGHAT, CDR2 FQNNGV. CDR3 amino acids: CASSAAGTSVYYEQYF. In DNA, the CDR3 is TGTGCCAGCAGCGCCGCCGGGACTAGCGTTTACTACGAGCAGTACTTC. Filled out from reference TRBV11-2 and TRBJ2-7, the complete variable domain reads EAGVAQSPRYKIIEKRQSVAFWCNPISGHATLYWYQQILGQGPKLLIQFQNNGVVDDSQLPKDRFSAERLKGVDSTLKIQPAKLEDSAVYLCASSAAGTSVYYEQYFGPGTRLTVT.

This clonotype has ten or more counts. CDR3 bases: TGTGCCAGCAGCCTAAAGGCTAGCTACGAGCAGTACTTC. Translating it yields CASSLKASYEQYF. The chain links TRBV11-2 to TRBJ2-7; no clear D gene. The CDR3 is 13 residues long. V was clipped by 5 bases and J by 3 bases, with 11 bases between them. Germline assignment: CDR1 SGHAT and CDR2 FQNNGV. Using reference TRBV11-2 and TRBJ2-7 for the parts outside the CDR3, the full variable domain is EAGVAQSPRYKIIEKRQSVAFWCNPISGHATLYWYQQILGQGPKLLIQFQNNGVVDDSQLPKDRFSAERLKGVDSTLKIQPAKLEDSAVYLCASSLKASYEQYFGPGTRLTVT.

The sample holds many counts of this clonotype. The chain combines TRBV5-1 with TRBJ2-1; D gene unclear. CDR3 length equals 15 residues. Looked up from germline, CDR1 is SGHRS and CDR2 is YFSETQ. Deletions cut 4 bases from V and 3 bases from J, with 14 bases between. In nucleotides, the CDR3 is TGCGCCAGCAGCAAAGGTGGAAAAAACTACAATGAGCAGTTCTTC. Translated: CASSKGGKNYNEQFF.

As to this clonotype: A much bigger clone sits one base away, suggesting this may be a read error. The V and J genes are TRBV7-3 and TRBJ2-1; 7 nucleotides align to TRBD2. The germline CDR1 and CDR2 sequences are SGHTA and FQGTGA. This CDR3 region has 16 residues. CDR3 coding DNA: TGTGCCAGCAGCTCAGGGAAGCGGGACGGATACAGTGAGCAGTTCTTC. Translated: CASSSGKRDGYSEQFF.

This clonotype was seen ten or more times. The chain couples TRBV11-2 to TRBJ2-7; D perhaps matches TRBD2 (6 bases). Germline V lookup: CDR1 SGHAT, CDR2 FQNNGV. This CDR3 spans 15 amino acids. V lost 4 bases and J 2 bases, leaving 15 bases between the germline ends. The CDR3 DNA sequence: TGTGCCAGCAGCTCCACCGGGGGTTTACCCTACGAGCAGTACTTC. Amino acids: CASSSTGGLPYEQYF.

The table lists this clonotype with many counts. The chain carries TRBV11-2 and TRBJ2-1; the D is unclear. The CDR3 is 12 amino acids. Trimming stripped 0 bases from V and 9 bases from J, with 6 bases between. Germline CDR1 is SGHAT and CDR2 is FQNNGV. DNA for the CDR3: TGTGCCAGCAGCTTAGAAGTAGGTGAGCAGTTCTTC. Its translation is CASSLEVGEQFF.